The 3 T cell receptor beta chains presented below share a single source sample, sequenced in a study of cytomegalovirus exposure and HLA in healthy donors. Primers: 60 Vbeta forward and 13 Jbeta reverse. Profiling relied on immunoSEQ multiplex PCR, and the TCRdb table lists in-frame clones only, not all of them. The sample consists of fewer than 200,000 clones, approximately 71% of them appearing once. Source material: PBMCs. These TCRs come from a girl aged 10 to 17 in good health and CMV-seronegative.

The V call is TRBV7-2, the J call TRBJ2-5; D is undetermined. Germline V lookup: CDR1 SGHTA, CDR2 FQGNSA. V dropped 1 base and J dropped 0 bases, with 6 bases sitting between them. The CDR3 sequence is 14 residues long. The CDR3 protein is CASSLVADQETQYF. The CDR3 DNA follows: TGTGCCAGCAGCTTAGTGGCGGACCAAGAGACCCAGTACTTC.

The chain combines TRBV13 with TRBJ2-7; 7 nucleotides align to TRBD1. V lost 8 bases to trimming and J lost 1 base; unmatched junction nucleotides: 8. CDR1 PRHDT and CDR2 FYEKMQ come from the germline V gene (reference sequence). The length of the CDR3 is 14 residues. CDR3 region: CASGPGQKSYEQYF. The CDR3 DNA follows: TGTGCCAGCGGACCGGGACAGAAATCCTACGAGCAGTACTTC. The full variable domain, completed using reference TRBV13 and TRBJ2-7, is AAGVIQSPRHLIKEKRETATLKCYPIPRHDTVYWYQQGPGQDPQFLISFYEKMQSDKGSIPDRFSAQQFSDYHSELNMSSLELGDSALYFCASGPGQKSYEQYFGPGTRLTVT.

The table lists this clone with a few counts. The rearrangement joins TRBV6-1 to TRBJ1-2; D remains unclear. This CDR3 spans 15 amino acids. CDR1 is MNHNS and CDR2 is SASEGT in the germline V gene. The V gene lost 2 bases and the J gene lost 6 bases, with 16 bases spanning the gap. In DNA, the CDR3 is TGTGCCAGCAGTGAAAATCCTGGGTGGAGTAATGGCTACACCTTC. Translated, it gives CASSENPGWSNGYTF.